The present TCR beta chain was sequenced within a study of CXCR3-negative and CXCR3-positive naive CD8 T cells. Across the study: Each library held about 1.5 +/- 0.3 million TRB reads, around 140 million in total. Study results and caveats: Diversity ran similarly high across both naive subsets but far lower in memory CD8+ cells. Upon cryopreservation, CXCR3 expression partially decreased, and most assays used fresh PBMCs.

Germline values: CDR1 MRHNA, CDR2 SNTAGT. There are 14 residues in the CDR3. As to this clonotype: Its cognate antigen is unknown.

With UMI labels, 5' RACE was used to prepare the TRB cDNA libraries. TCRdb reprocessed the 5' RACE reads; each CDR3 protein has one entry and no DNA is given. The sample has some 3,500 distinct CDR3 sequences. The sample taken for sequencing was naive CXCR3- CD8+ T cells from blood. Described subset: CD45RO-CCR7+CD27+CD95- naive CD8+ T cells lacking CXCR3 (TNR3-). The TCR comes from a human donor in good health. Some clones in this sample may be carry-over from other donors' samples. The J gene is TRBJ2-5, the V gene TRBV6-4; TCRdb's assignment of TRBD1 cannot be checked, as there is no DNA. The CDR3 reads CASGETGYRETQYF.